This T cell receptor beta chain derives from a study of post-analysis software for immune sequencing data. Study-level background: Recorded subtypes: relapsing-remitting, secondary progressive, progressive-relapsing; some patients unannotated. Study-wide findings and caveats: When patients were compared with controls, 4 or 5 TRBV segments were more frequent, TRBV5-6, TRBV5-1 and TRBV20-1 among them. The study found significantly lower normalized Chao1 diversity in multiple sclerosis patients than in controls.

With regard to this clonotype: Antigen unknown.

TCR beta cDNA libraries had unique molecular identifiers. It was from roughly 1 to 10 million T cells that 450,000 to 550,000 cDNA molecules came. TCRdb re-called the PCR reads with MiXCR, one entry per CDR3 protein. The sample consists of about 570,000 distinct CDR3 sequences, 30% to 40% of them appearing once. The ends lost 3 bases at V and 9 bases at J; junction bases unmatched: 9. Germline V gene data show CDR1 as LGHDT and CDR2 as YNNKEL (reference sequence). The CDR3 has 15 amino acids. Sequencing was carried out using blood. The clonotype comes from a girl younger than 18 with multiple sclerosis. The chain has TRBV3-1 and TRBJ2-1; 9 bases line up with TRBD2. The CDR3 reads CASSHTGSGGSEQFF. CDR3 DNA sequence: TGTGCCAGCAGCCACACCGGGAGCGGGGGGAGTGAGCAGTTCTTC.